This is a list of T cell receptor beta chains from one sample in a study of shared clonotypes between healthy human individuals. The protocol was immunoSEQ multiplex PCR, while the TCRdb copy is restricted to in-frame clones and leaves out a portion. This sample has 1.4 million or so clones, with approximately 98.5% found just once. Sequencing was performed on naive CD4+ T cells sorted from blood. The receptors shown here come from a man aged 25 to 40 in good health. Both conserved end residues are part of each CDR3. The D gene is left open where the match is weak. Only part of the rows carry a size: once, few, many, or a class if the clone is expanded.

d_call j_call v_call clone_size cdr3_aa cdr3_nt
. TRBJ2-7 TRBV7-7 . CASSSRRGGEQYF TGTGCCAGCAGCTCAAGGCGGGGCGGAGAGCAGTACTTC
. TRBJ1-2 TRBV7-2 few CASSLFEGYGYTF TGTGCCAGCAGCTTATTTGAGGGCTATGGCTACACCTTC
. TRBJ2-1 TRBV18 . CASSPILGTDYNEQFF TGTGCCAGCTCACCAATACTAGGGACCGACTACAATGAGCAGTTCTTC
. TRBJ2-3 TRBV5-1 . CASSSPRGGTDTQYF TGCGCCAGCAGCTCCCCTCGCGGGGGCACAGATACGCAGTATTTT
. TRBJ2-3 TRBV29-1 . CSAFSGTDTQYF TGCAGCGCCTTTAGCGGCACAGATACGCAGTATTTT
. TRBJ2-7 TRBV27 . CASSLSPGSYEQYF TGTGCCAGCAGTTTATCTCCCGGATCCTACGAGCAGTACTTC
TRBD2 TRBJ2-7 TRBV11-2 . CASSRRLAGGLSYEQYF TGTGCCAGCAGCCGCCGACTAGCGGGAGGCCTCTCCTACGAGCAGTACTTC
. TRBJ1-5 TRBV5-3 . CARKRGGDRSNQPQHF TGTGCCAGAAAGCGGGGGGGCGACAGGAGTAATCAGCCCCAGCATTTT
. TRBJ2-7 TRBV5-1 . CASSLNPQGSYEQYF TGCGCCAGCAGCTTGAATCCACAGGGTAGCTACGAGCAGTACTTC
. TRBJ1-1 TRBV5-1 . CASSPSRQANTEAFF TGCGCCAGCAGCCCATCCCGACAGGCGAACACTGAAGCTTTCTTT
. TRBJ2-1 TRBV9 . CASSVNPFGSGNEQFF TGTGCCAGCAGCGTTAACCCCTTCGGGAGCGGAAATGAGCAGTTCTTC
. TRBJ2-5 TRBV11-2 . CASSWGRGVQETQYF TGTGCCAGCAGCTGGGGACGGGGAGTACAAGAGACCCAGTACTTC
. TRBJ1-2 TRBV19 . CASRMGPQGSRGYTF TGTGCCAGTAGGATGGGGCCGCAGGGGAGTCGGGGCTACACCTTC
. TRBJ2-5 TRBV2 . CASSGGPETQYF TGTGCCAGCAGTGGGGGCCCAGAGACCCAGTACTTC
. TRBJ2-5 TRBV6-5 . CASSYQSVVSSETQYF TGTGCCAGCAGTTATCAGTCTGTGGTCTCATCGGAGACCCAGTACTTC
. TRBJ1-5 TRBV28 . CASSLLDPQSQHF TGTGCCAGCAGTTTACTTGACCCGCAGAGCCAGCATTTT
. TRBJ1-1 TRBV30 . CAWSTRGAEAFF TGTGCCTGGAGTACCCGGGGGGCTGAAGCTTTCTTT